A single sample is the source of the 32 T cell receptor beta chains below, sequenced in a study of cytomegalovirus exposure and HLA in healthy donors. PCR primers comprised 60 Vbeta and 13 Jbeta primers. This table comes from immunoSEQ multiplex PCR, and its TCRdb copy is limited to in-frame clones, with some not included. The sample has under 200,000 clones; roughly 84% are singletons. Sample: PBMCs. The receptors stem from a man younger than 40 in good health and CMV-seropositive.

The gene calls are TRBV4-1 and TRBJ2-1; 12 nucleotides align to TRBD2. The CDR3 length is 16 residues. V gave up 6 bases and J gave up 4 bases; unmatched junction bases: 7. CDR1 MGHRA and CDR2 YSYEKL come from the germline V gene. The CDR3, as DNA: TGCGCCAGCAGTCAGGGGACTAGCGGGCTGTACAATGAGCAGTTCTTC. It translates to CASSQGTSGLYNEQFF.

About this clone itself: Within the sample, other DNA sequences also encode this same CDR3. The rearrangement uses TRBV18 and TRBJ2-1; the match to TRBD1 covers 9 bases. V shed 3 bases and J 5 bases; nucleotides not matched to a gene: 2. This CDR3 has 14 amino acids. The germline CDR1 and CDR2 sequences are KGHSH and LQKENI. The CDR3 sequence is CASSPGTGHNEQFF. The CDR3 nucleotides read TGTGCCAGCTCACCCGGGACAGGGCACAATGAGCAGTTCTTC.

The genes are TRBV4-2 and TRBJ2-3; TRBD2 agrees at 11 bases. V was pared by 0 bases and J by 1 base, with 6 bases of the junction left unmatched. CDR1 LGHNA and CDR2 YNFKEQ come from the germline V gene. This CDR3 is 18 amino acids long. CDR3 amino acids: CASSQEIVAGGGTDTQYF. The CDR3 coding sequence is TGTGCCAGCAGCCAAGAAATAGTAGCGGGAGGGGGCACAGATACGCAGTATTTT.

The chain links TRBV27 to TRBJ2-1; possibly TRBD1 for D (6 bases). CDR1 is MNHEY and CDR2 is SMNVEV in the germline V gene (reference sequence). There are 12 residues in the CDR3. Trimming shortened V by 5 bases and J by 11 bases, and 13 bases separated the two germline ends. DNA for the CDR3: TGTGCCAGCAGTGACTCCGGGACAAAGCAGTTCTTC. This codes for CASSDSGTKQFF.

The gene calls are TRBV6-1 and TRBJ1-2; TRBD1 might be the D (5 bases). Germline V gene sequence: CDR1 MNHNS, CDR2 SASEGT. The CDR3 runs to 13 residues. V lost 6 bases to trimming and J lost 8 bases, with 16 bases between them. In nucleotides, the CDR3 is TGTGCCAGCAGCCCCAAGGGGTTACAAGGCTACACCTTC. This gives the protein CASSPKGLQGYTF.

V and J are TRBV19 and TRBJ1-2; TRBD1 is a possible D gene (6 bases). The V gene's germline CDR1 is LNHDA and CDR2 SQIVND (reference sequence). CDR3 length: 14 residues. Trimming shortened V by 4 bases and J by 0 bases, and 9 bases separated the two germline ends. The CDR3 is CASSTSGANYGYTF. The CDR3 bases are TGTGCCAGTAGTACGTCAGGGGCTAACTATGGCTACACCTTC.

V usage is TRBV11-2 and J usage is TRBJ2-7, with 9 bases identical to TRBD1. Germline trimming cut 5 bases from V and 3 bases from J; bases unmatched to any gene: 5. Germline V CDR1 and CDR2: SGHAT, FQNNGV. The CDR3 spans 14 residues. The CDR3 here is CASSTGTGIYEQYF. CDR3 bases: TGTGCCAGCAGCACCGGGACAGGGATCTACGAGCAGTACTTC.

This clone was detected only a few times. The V and J genes are TRBV6-1 and TRBJ1-5; D not resolved. Germline V gene sequence: CDR1 MNHNS, CDR2 SASEGT. The CDR3 runs 15 residues. Trimming shortened V by 2 bases and J by 2 bases, and 10 bases separated the two germline ends. The CDR3 here is CASSEYSFGNQPQHF. DNA of the CDR3: TGTGCCAGCAGTGAATACTCCTTTGGCAATCAGCCCCAGCATTTT.

J is TRBJ2-3 and V is TRBV9; D unclear. CDR1 SGDLS and CDR2 YYNGEE come from the germline V gene. The CDR3 loop spans 14 amino acids. Trimming took off 0 bases at V and 1 base at J, with 6 bases between the two ends. The CDR3 DNA follows: TGTGCCAGCAGCGTAGAAACGGGCACAGATACGCAGTATTTT. Translated: CASSVETGTDTQYF.

V is TRBV7-2 and J is TRBJ1-4; the match to TRBD1 covers 9 bases. The ends lost 5 bases at V and 7 bases at J; junction bases unmatched: 8. The CDR3 loop spans 15 amino acids. The V gene's germline CDR1 is SGHTA and CDR2 FQGNSA. The CDR3 loop is CASSPNRGLSEKLFF. DNA of the CDR3: TGTGCCAGCAGCCCTAACAGGGGGCTCAGTGAAAAACTGTTTTTT.

The V gene is TRBV7-2, the J gene TRBJ1-2; the D gene is possibly TRBD1 (6 bases). Germline values: CDR1 SGHTA, CDR2 FQGNSA. The CDR3 is made up of 15 amino acids. V lost 0 bases to trimming and J lost 6 bases, with 14 bases between them. The CDR3 bases are TGTGCCAGCAGCTTAGCGATGGGGGCGGGCGATGGCTACACCTTC. Residues: CASSLAMGAGDGYTF.

This chain links TRBV29-1 with TRBJ1-1, with D perhaps TRBD1 (5 bases). Germline V CDR1 and CDR2: SQVTM, ANQGSEA. V was cut by 4 bases and J by 3 bases, with 12 bases left in between. The CDR3 consists of 13 residues. The CDR3 sequence: CSVVVRVYTEAFF. In DNA, the CDR3 is TGCAGCGTTGTTGTCAGGGTCTACACTGAAGCTTTCTTT. Variable domain in full (rest from reference TRBV29-1 and TRBJ1-1): SAVISQKPSRDICQRGTSLTIQCQVDSQVTMMFWYRQQPGQSLTLIATANQGSEATYESGFVIDKFPISRPNLTFSTLTVSNMSPEDSSIYLCSVVVRVYTEAFFGQGTRLTVV.

The V call is TRBV7-8, the J call TRBJ2-7; perhaps TRBD1 as D (5 bases). Trimming removed 1 base from V and 3 bases from J, with 13 bases in between. CDR1 is SGHVS, CDR2 FQNEAQ, per germline. This CDR3 is 15 amino acids long. DNA for the CDR3: TGTGCCAGCAGCTTAGGAAGGACACGCTTCTACGAGCAGTACTTC. Translated, it gives CASSLGRTRFYEQYF.

This chain uses TRBV19 with TRBJ2-3; TRBD2 agrees at 11 bases. J gave up 5 bases and V 4 bases, and 5 bases lay outside the gene matches. Looked up from germline, CDR1 is LNHDA and CDR2 is SQIVND (reference sequence). The CDR3 spans 15 residues. CDR3 sequence: CASSNIAGGGDTQYF. CDR3 in DNA: TGTGCCAGTAGTAATATAGCGGGAGGGGGAGATACGCAGTATTTT.

This rearrangement joins TRBV4-1 to TRBJ1-1; D is undetermined. This CDR3 is 18 amino acids long. The germline V and J ends were trimmed by 0 bases and 1 base, with 18 bases remaining between them. Germline lookup yields CDR1 MGHRA and CDR2 YSYEKL. The CDR3 region has the DNA TGCGCCAGCAGCCAAGATCCCCACAGAGAATCTGCGAACACTGAAGCTTTCTTT. It yields the protein CASSQDPHRESANTEAFF.

The J gene is TRBJ1-6, the V gene TRBV6-6; TRBD1 matches 9 bases. The V gene's germline CDR1 is MNHNY and CDR2 SVGAGI (reference sequence). J was trimmed by 7 bases and V by 4 bases; bases with no gene match: 5. This CDR3 region has 15 residues. The DNA for the CDR3 is TGTGCCAGCAGTTGGGGACAGGGTATGAATTCACCCCTCCACTTT. This encodes CASSWGQGMNSPLHF.

The rearrangement links TRBV4-3 to TRBJ2-3; 7 bases agree with TRBD2. Trimming cost V 0 bases and J 4 bases; bases outside gene matches: 4. Germline values: CDR1 LGHNA, CDR2 YSLEER. There are 15 residues in the CDR3. The CDR3 DNA sequence: TGCGCCAGCAGCCAAGATTGGGGGAGGGCAGATACGCAGTATTTT. Its protein product is CASSQDWGRADTQYF.

V is TRBV6-5 and J is TRBJ2-2; tentatively, D is TRBD1 (5 bases). This CDR3 has 13 amino acids. Trimming pared 5 bases from V and 6 bases from J, leaving 10 bases between. The germline gives CDR1 MNHEY, CDR2 SVGAGI. The DNA for the CDR3 is TGTGCCAGCAGTCTCCCAGGGTCCGGGGAGCTGTTTTTT. Amino acid sequence: CASSLPGSGELFF.

V gene TRBV11-2 combines with J gene TRBJ2-6, with D possibly matching TRBD2 (6 bases). The CDR3 is made up of 18 amino acids. The germline gives CDR1 SGHAT, CDR2 FQNNGV. Trimming cost V 5 bases and J 0 bases, with 17 bases left between them. The chain's CDR3 is CASSGYPSVASGANVLTF. The DNA of the CDR3 is TGTGCCAGCAGCGGCTACCCTAGCGTGGCCTCTGGGGCCAACGTCCTGACTTTC.

V usage is TRBV6-5 and J usage is TRBJ1-3; D call uncertain. V lost 4 bases, J lost 0 bases, and 10 bases lay in between. Germline V CDR1 and CDR2: MNHEY, SVGAGI. This CDR3 contains 15 residues. This CDR3 reads CASSSESSSGNTIYF. CDR3 DNA sequence: TGTGCCAGCAGTTCCGAATCTAGCTCTGGAAACACCATATATTTT.

The chain recombines TRBV5-1 with TRBJ1-5, with D possibly TRBD1 on 5 matching bases. V lost 2 bases, J lost 6 bases, and 12 bases lay in between. In germline, CDR1 is SGHRS, CDR2 YFSETQ. This CDR3 region has 14 residues. The DNA for the CDR3 is TGCGCCAGCAGCTTCGGCCAGGGAGGTCAGCCCCAGCATTTT. The encoded protein is CASSFGQGGQPQHF.

V gene TRBV9 combines with J gene TRBJ2-3; D gene ambiguous. V dropped 0 bases and J dropped 2 bases, with 7 bases sitting between them. Looked up from germline, CDR1 is SGDLS and CDR2 is YYNGEE. The CDR3 covers 14 residues. The CDR3 sequence: CASSVGRTTDTQYF. The DNA of the CDR3 is TGTGCCAGCAGCGTAGGGAGAACCACAGATACGCAGTATTTT.

In regard to this clone: One junction end does not reproduce the germline sequence, and a read error may be involved. The chain recombines TRBV7-9 with TRBJ2-5, with D perhaps TRBD1 (5 bases). CDR1 is SEHNR, CDR2 FQNEAQ, per germline (reference sequence). This CDR3 is built from 16 residues. CDR3 sequence reads: CSSSRRGPGIQETQYF. CDR3 in DNA: TGTTCCAGCAGCCGAAGGGGTCCAGGGATTCAAGAGACCCAGTACTTC.

This chain links TRBV19 with TRBJ2-7; 10 nucleotides line up with TRBD1. Germline-derived CDR1 and CDR2 are LNHDA and SQIVND (reference sequence). This CDR3 comprises 12 residues. V was clipped by 10 bases and J by 3 bases; unmatched bases: 3. The DNA for the CDR3 is TGTGCCACCGGGGACAGGGGCTACGAGCAGTACTTC. This encodes CATGDRGYEQYF.

A remark on this clone: This sequence may be a read error, since a much larger clone differs from it by one base. V is TRBV7-2 and J is TRBJ1-1, with D tentatively TRBD1 (5 bases). Germline V gene data show CDR1 as SGHTA and CDR2 as FQGNSA. V lost 1 base to trimming and J lost 1 base, with 10 bases between them. CDR3 length: 15 amino acids. CDR3 sequence: CASSLGGARNTEAFF. As DNA, the CDR3 is TGTGCCAGCAGCTTAGGTGGGGCAAGGAACACTGAAGCTTTCTTT.

The rearrangement uses TRBV7-2 and TRBJ2-1, with TRBD2 matching 10 bases. The V and J ends lost 5 bases and 2 bases, in that order; junction bases with no gene match: 9. The CDR3 is 17 amino acids. Germline V CDR1 and CDR2: SGHTA, FQGNSA. Written as DNA, the CDR3 is TGTGCCAGCAGCCCCTACCTAGCGGGAGTCGCCTACAATGAGCAGTTCTTC. Its protein product is CASSPYLAGVAYNEQFF.

This clone was observed a handful of times. Here the CDR3 reads CASSADTNTGELFF. As DNA, the CDR3 is TGTGCCAGCAGCGCGGACACGAACACCGGGGAGCTGTTTTTT. The chain has TRBV7-3 and TRBJ2-2, with D possibly being TRBD1 (5 bases). CDR1 is SGHTA, CDR2 FQGTGA, per germline. V lost 5 bases and J 0 bases, leaving 7 bases between the germline ends. The CDR3 contains 14 residues.

The chain employs TRBV4-2 and TRBJ1-2; 9 bases map to TRBD1. CDR1 and CDR2 (germline): LGHNA, YNFKEQ. V lost 0 bases to trimming and J lost 1 base; unmatched junction nucleotides: 3. The CDR3 is 16 amino acids. The CDR3, as DNA: TGTGCCAGCAGCCAAGATTTGGGACAGGGTAACTATGGCTACACCTTC. Translated, it gives CASSQDLGQGNYGYTF.

The V and J genes are TRBV29-1 and TRBJ2-5; D is uncertain. The CDR3 runs 12 residues. Germline-derived CDR1 and CDR2 are SQVTM and ANQGSEA. The germline V and J ends were trimmed by 5 bases and 2 bases, with 9 bases remaining between them. DNA for the CDR3: TGCAGCGTTAGTCAACAGCAAGAGACCCAGTACTTC. Translating gives CSVSQQQETQYF.

This rearrangement joins TRBV19 to TRBJ2-1, with 8 positions matching TRBD2. Germline V CDR1 and CDR2: LNHDA, SQIVND (reference sequence). V trimming: 1 base; J trimming: 4 bases; junction bases outside the gene matches: 6. The CDR3 runs to 16 residues. CDR3 nucleotides: TGTGCCAGTAGTATAGGTCTAGCGGGTGTTTACAATGAGCAGTTCTTC. Its protein product is CASSIGLAGVYNEQFF.

The gene calls are TRBV6-1 and TRBJ2-1, with TRBD1 identical over 8 bases. V trimming: 4 bases; J trimming: 7 bases; junction bases outside the gene matches: 6. Germline values: CDR1 MNHNS, CDR2 SASEGT. The CDR3 is 14 residues long. DNA for the CDR3: TGTGCCAGCAGTGGCAGGGGGCGCAGGAATGAGCAGTTCTTC. The encoded protein is CASSGRGRRNEQFF.

The table lists this clone with a few counts. The chain couples TRBV2 to TRBJ1-1; TRBD1 might be the D (5 bases). The CDR3 length is 12 residues. Germline V gene lookup returns CDR1 SNHLY and CDR2 FYNNEI. V was clipped by 3 bases and J by 10 bases, with 12 bases between them. CDR3 in amino acids: CASSDRAVGAFF. For the CDR3, the DNA is TGTGCCAGCAGTGACAGGGCGGTTGGAGCTTTCTTT.